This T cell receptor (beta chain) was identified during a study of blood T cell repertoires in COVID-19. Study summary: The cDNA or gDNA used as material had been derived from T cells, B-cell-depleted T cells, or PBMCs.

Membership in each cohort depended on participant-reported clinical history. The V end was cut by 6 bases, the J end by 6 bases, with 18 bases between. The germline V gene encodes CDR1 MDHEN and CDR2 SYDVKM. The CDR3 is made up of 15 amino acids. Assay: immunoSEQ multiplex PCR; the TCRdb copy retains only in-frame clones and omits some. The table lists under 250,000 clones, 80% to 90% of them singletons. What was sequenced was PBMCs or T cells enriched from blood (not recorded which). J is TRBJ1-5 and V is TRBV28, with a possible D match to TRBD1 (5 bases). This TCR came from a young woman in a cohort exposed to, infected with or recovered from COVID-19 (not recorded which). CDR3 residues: CASSQGTGVTQPQHF. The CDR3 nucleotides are TGTGCCAGCAGCCAAGGTACGGGGGTGACTCAGCCCCAGCATTTT.